These 21 T cell receptor beta chains originate from one sample sequenced in a study of control samples from healthy donors and cancer patients. Generated by immunoSEQ multiplex PCR, the TCRdb table keeps only in-frame clones and is missing some. The sample lists 30,000 to 40,000 clones; approximately 94% were seen once. Sequencing was carried out using PBMCs. All receptors derive from a man aged 35 to 55 with colorectal cancer.

This sequence joins TRBV20-1 and TRBJ2-1; 12 positions match TRBD2. Germline trimming cut 3 bases from V and 1 base from J; bases unmatched to any gene: 10. The CDR3 spans 18 residues. The germline V gene encodes CDR1 DFQATT and CDR2 SNEGSKA (reference sequence). The CDR3 coding sequence is TGCAGTGCTAGTTCCCAACTAGCGGGGGGTGTTTCCTACAATGAGCAGTTCTTC. Translated: CSASSQLAGGVSYNEQFF.

The chain uses TRBV5-8 and TRBJ1-6; weak D call: TRBD1 (5 bases). The CDR3 is 14 residues long. Looked up from germline, CDR1 is SGHTS and CDR2 is YDEGEE. V shed 0 bases and J shed 7 bases, with 8 bases lying between them. Here the CDR3 reads CASSLGQSNSPLHF. CDR3 coding DNA: TGTGCCAGCAGCTTGGGACAGTCAAATTCACCCCTCCACTTT.

This clone is a singleton in its sample. The J gene is TRBJ2-3, the V gene TRBV7-2; 14 nucleotides align to TRBD2. The CDR3 contains 16 residues. With 5 bases clipped from V and 1 base from J, the junction kept 2 bases outside the gene matches. Germline CDR1 SGHTA, CDR2 FQGNSA. This CDR3 is CASSRTSGGRTDTQYF. DNA for the CDR3: TGTGCCAGCAGCCGGACTAGCGGGGGGCGCACAGATACGCAGTATTTT.

The chain links TRBV7-9 to TRBJ1-6; D gene ambiguous. The ends were cut back, 3 bases at V and 8 bases at J, with 11 bases in the middle. The CDR3 extends over 14 amino acids. Germline assignment: CDR1 SEHNR and CDR2 FQNEAQ (reference sequence). CDR3 coding DNA: TGTGCCAGCAGCTTCTCGACGGAGTATTCACCCCTCCACTTT. Its translation is CASSFSTEYSPLHF.

The gene calls are TRBV7-9 and TRBJ1-1, with D possibly being TRBD1 (6 bases). The V gene lost 5 bases and the J gene lost 1 base, with 14 bases spanning the gap. The CDR3 consists of 15 residues. Germline lookup yields CDR1 SEHNR and CDR2 FQNEAQ (reference sequence). CDR3 bases: TGTGCCAGCAGCCTGGGACACGGCCCGAACACTGAAGCTTTCTTT. Translated: CASSLGHGPNTEAFF.

This chain connects TRBV27 to TRBJ1-1; 9 nucleotides agree with TRBD1. Germline assignment: CDR1 MNHEY and CDR2 SMNVEV (reference sequence). The CDR3 is 13 amino acids. With V trimmed by 4 bases and J by 4 bases, 1 base remained unmatched. Here the CDR3 reads CASSSTGGTEAFF. The CDR3 DNA follows: TGTGCCAGCAGTTCGACAGGGGGCACTGAAGCTTTCTTT.

The chain is built from TRBV7-2 and TRBJ1-6; 8 bases match TRBD1. This CDR3 comprises 16 residues. Germline V gene sequence: CDR1 SGHTA, CDR2 FQGNSA. Trimming at V came to 5 bases and at J to 4 bases, leaving 7 bases not matched to a gene. CDR3 bases: TGTGCCAGCAGCCCTGGGACAGGTCTTTATAATTCACCCCTCCACTTT. Encoded protein: CASSPGTGLYNSPLHF.

The chain carries TRBV5-5 and TRBJ2-7, with D perhaps assigned TRBD1 or TRBD2 (5 bases each). Germline V CDR1 and CDR2: SGHKS, YYEKEE (reference sequence). CDR3 size: 15 residues. V was pared by 0 bases and J by 2 bases, with 12 bases between. The CDR3 here is CASSLAAGRAYEQYF. The CDR3 bases are TGTGCCAGCAGCTTGGCCGCGGGCAGGGCCTACGAGCAGTACTTC. Full variable domain (outside the CDR3, taken from reference TRBV5-5 and TRBJ2-7): DAGVTQSPTHLIKTRGQQVTLRCSPISGHKSVSWYQQVLGQGPQFIFQYYEKEERGRGNFPDRFSARQFPNYSSELNVNALLLGDSALYLCASSLAAGRAYEQYFGPGTRLTVT.

This sequence joins TRBV5-1 and TRBJ2-7; D tentatively fits TRBD1 or TRBD2 (5 bases each). This CDR3 has 13 residues. Trimming removed 4 bases at V and 4 bases at J, with 12 bases between. Germline values: CDR1 SGHRS, CDR2 YFSETQ. The CDR3 spells CASSRDGIYEQYF. In DNA form, the CDR3 reads TGCGCCAGCAGCCGGGACGGCATATACGAGCAGTACTTC. Drawing the rest from reference TRBV5-1 and TRBJ2-7, the complete variable domain is KAGVTQTPRYLIKTRGQQVTLSCSPISGHRSVSWYQQTPGQGLQFLFEYFSETQRNKGNFPGRFSGRQFSNSRSEMNVSTLELGDSALYLCASSRDGIYEQYFGPGTRLTVT.

This chain connects TRBV5-1 to TRBJ1-1; 8 bases map to TRBD1. J lost 5 bases, V lost 2 bases, and 11 bases had no gene match. Germline V CDR1 and CDR2: SGHRS, YFSETQ. The CDR3 covers 16 residues. The CDR3 here is CASSFAQGARGTEAFF. In DNA, the CDR3 is TGCGCCAGCAGCTTTGCCCAGGGGGCGCGTGGGACTGAAGCTTTCTTT.

The chain is built from TRBV7-8 and TRBJ2-7; 9 bases are a match to TRBD1. Trimming cost V 6 bases and J 3 bases; bases outside gene matches: 12. The CDR3 has 16 amino acids. Germline CDR1 and CDR2: SGHVS and FQNEAQ. As DNA, the CDR3 is TGTGCCAGCAGGTTGAAACCCGGGACAGGGAGCTACGAGCAGTACTTC. Translation gives CASRLKPGTGSYEQYF.

J is TRBJ2-7 and V is TRBV7-9; TRBD2 matches at 8 bases. Germline trimming cut 6 bases from V and 0 bases from J; bases unmatched to any gene: 7. Germline loops: CDR1 SEHNR, CDR2 FQNEAQ (reference sequence). This CDR3 is built from 15 residues. The CDR3 spells CASSSGGRDSYEQYF. The CDR3 bases are TGTGCCAGCAGTTCGGGGGGGCGCGACTCCTACGAGCAGTACTTC.

Comment on this clone: An end of the junction does not agree with germline; a read error may underlie this. J is TRBJ1-1 and V is TRBV6-2 or TRBV6-3; D might be TRBD1 (5 bases). Germline V gives CDR1 MNHEY, CDR2 SVGEGT. The CDR3 sequence is 12 residues long. The CDR3 nucleotides read TGTGCCAGCAGTTCTCGAGGCGAGGGGTCCAACTTT. This sequence encodes CASSSRGEGSNF.

The chain recombines TRBV4-2 with TRBJ1-4; TRBD1 might be the D (5 bases). CDR3 length: 13 residues. V gave up 4 bases and J gave up 6 bases, with 9 bases separating them. CDR1 is LGHNA and CDR2 is YNFKEQ in the germline V gene. DNA of the CDR3: TGTGCCAGCAGCCGGGGGTCTGATGAAAAACTGTTTTTT. Translated: CASSRGSDEKLFF.

J is TRBJ1-1 and V is TRBV18; D unresolved. Trimming stripped 2 bases from V and 2 bases from J, with 12 bases between. This CDR3 spans 15 amino acids. Germline CDR1 and CDR2: KGHSH and LQKENI. This CDR3 is CASSPNGAPNTEAFF. The CDR3 DNA is TGTGCCAGCTCACCAAACGGCGCACCAAACACTGAAGCTTTCTTT.

This chain links TRBV7-9 with TRBJ1-2, with 7 bases fitting TRBD1. Germline CDR1 reads SEHNR; CDR2 reads FQNEAQ (reference sequence). This CDR3 is built from 14 residues. Trimming removed 1 base from V and 8 bases from J; junction bases left unmatched: 7. CDR3 DNA: TGTGCCAGCAGCTTAGTTACAGGGGCTCGGGGCTACACCTTC. Amino acids: CASSLVTGARGYTF.

The chain joins TRBV7-9 to TRBJ1-4, with no clear D. CDR3 length equals 12 residues. Germline values: CDR1 SEHNR, CDR2 FQNEAQ (reference sequence). The V gene lost 7 bases and the J gene lost 6 bases, with 9 bases spanning the gap. The CDR3 loop reads CASNRYDEKLFF. The CDR3, as DNA: TGTGCCAGCAACCGATATGATGAAAAACTGTTTTTT.

V usage is TRBV5-1 and J usage is TRBJ2-2, with 10 nucleotides matching TRBD1. V lost 4 bases to trimming and J lost 2 bases; unmatched junction nucleotides: 5. The germline CDR1 and CDR2 sequences are SGHRS and YFSETQ. This CDR3 region has 16 residues. CDR3 DNA: TGCGCCAGCAGCCACCGGGACAGGGGTAACACCGGGGAGCTGTTTTTT. Residues: CASSHRDRGNTGELFF.

Only one count was recorded for this clone. The chain has TRBV11-2 and TRBJ2-1; unclear D gene. Germline lookup yields CDR1 SGHAT and CDR2 FQNNGV. Trimming removed 4 bases from V and 2 bases from J, with 6 bases in between. The CDR3 length is 13 residues. This chain's CDR3 is CASSWVAYNEQFF. The CDR3 bases are TGTGCCAGCAGCTGGGTAGCCTACAATGAGCAGTTCTTC.

The gene calls are TRBV2 and TRBJ2-5, with D unresolved. The CDR3 runs 15 residues. CDR1 and CDR2 from the germline V gene are SNHLY and FYNNEI. V was clipped by 2 bases and J by 2 bases, with 12 bases between them. DNA of the CDR3: TGTGCCAGCAGTGAACGGCGAACAGTTCAAGAGACCCAGTACTTC. Its translation is CASSERRTVQETQYF.

This chain connects TRBV5-1 to TRBJ2-5; TRBD2 matches at 10 bases. This CDR3 region has 18 residues. Germline CDR1 is SGHRS and CDR2 is YFSETQ. The V and J ends lost 4 bases and 5 bases, in that order; junction bases with no gene match: 17. The DNA for the CDR3 is TGCGCCAGCAGCCCCGGCCCAGCGGGGGGGCCGGGGGGTGAGACCCAGTACTTC. Encoded protein: CASSPGPAGGPGGETQYF.